This TCR beta chain was obtained from a study of immune evolution from preneoplasia to lung adenocarcinoma. The overall study: HLA loss of heterozygosity: 5.5% to 8.5% AIS, about 15% MIA, around 35% ADC, none AAH.

The germline gives CDR1 SGDLS, CDR2 YYNGEE. The CDR3 is 13 residues long. Trimming left V 0 bases short and J 6 bases short, with 6 bases between. Some clones are missing from TCRdb's copy, which holds only in-frame ones; the method was immunoSEQ multiplex PCR. The sample comprises roughly 9,400 clones, around nine tenths of which are singletons, and just under 3% rests with the top ten. The chain employs TRBV9 and TRBJ2-2; D gene unclear. Sequencing used FFPE invasive lung adenocarcinoma tissue. The sequence was collected from a person aged 65 to 85 with invasive lung adenocarcinoma. Some clones in this sample may be carry-over from other donors' samples. Written as DNA, the CDR3 is TGTGCCAGCAGCGTAGATTTGGCCGGGGAGCTGTTTTTT. It yields the protein CASSVDLAGELFF.